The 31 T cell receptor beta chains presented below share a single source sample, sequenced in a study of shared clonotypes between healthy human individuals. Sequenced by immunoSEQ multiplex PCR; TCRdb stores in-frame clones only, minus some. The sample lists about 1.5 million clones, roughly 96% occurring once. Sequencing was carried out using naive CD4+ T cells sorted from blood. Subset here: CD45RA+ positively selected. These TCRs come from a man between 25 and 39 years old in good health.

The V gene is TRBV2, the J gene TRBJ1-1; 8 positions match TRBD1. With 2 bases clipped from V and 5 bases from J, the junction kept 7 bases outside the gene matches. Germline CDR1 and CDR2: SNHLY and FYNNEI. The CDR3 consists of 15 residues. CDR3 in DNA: TGTGCCAGCAGTGAAAATCCAGGGGGCGTAACTGAAGCTTTCTTT. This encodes CASSENPGGVTEAFF.

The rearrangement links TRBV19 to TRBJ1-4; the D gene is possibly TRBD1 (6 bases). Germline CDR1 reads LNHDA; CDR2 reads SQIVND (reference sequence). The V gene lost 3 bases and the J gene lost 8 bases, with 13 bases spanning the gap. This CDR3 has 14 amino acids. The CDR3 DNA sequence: TGTGCCAGTAGTATTGGGGGCGTCGCGGAAAAACTGTTTTTT. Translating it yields CASSIGGVAEKLFF.

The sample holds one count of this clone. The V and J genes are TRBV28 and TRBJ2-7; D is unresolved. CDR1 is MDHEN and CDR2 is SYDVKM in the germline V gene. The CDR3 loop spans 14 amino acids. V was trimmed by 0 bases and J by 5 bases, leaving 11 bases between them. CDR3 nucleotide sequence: TGTGCCAGCAGTTTATGGTCAGGTATCCACGAGCAGTACTTC. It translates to CASSLWSGIHEQYF.

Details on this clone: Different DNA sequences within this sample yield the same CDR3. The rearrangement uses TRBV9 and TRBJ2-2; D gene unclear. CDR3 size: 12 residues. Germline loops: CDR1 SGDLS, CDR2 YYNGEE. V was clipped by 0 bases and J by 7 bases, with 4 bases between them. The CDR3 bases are TGTGCCAGCAGCGTAGCTGGCGGGGAGCTGTTTTTT. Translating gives CASSVAGGELFF.

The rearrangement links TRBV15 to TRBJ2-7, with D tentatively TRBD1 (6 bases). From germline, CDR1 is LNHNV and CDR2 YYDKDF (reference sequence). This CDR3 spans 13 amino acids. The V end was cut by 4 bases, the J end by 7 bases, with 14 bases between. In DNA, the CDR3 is TGTGCCACCAGCATTGGGGGCATGGGGGAGCAGTACTTC. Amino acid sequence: CATSIGGMGEQYF.

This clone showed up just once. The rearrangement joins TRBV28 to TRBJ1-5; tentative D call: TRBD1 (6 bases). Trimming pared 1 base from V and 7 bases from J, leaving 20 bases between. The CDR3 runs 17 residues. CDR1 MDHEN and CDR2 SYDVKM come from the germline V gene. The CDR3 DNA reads TGTGCCAGCAGTTTATCCGGCCCTGAGGGGGGGGAACAGCCCCAGCATTTT. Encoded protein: CASSLSGPEGGEQPQHF.

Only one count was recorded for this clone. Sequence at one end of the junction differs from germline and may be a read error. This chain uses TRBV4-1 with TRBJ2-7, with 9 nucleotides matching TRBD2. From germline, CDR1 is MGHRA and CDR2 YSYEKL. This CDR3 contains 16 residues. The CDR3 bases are TGCGCCAGCAGGCAAGTTTTAGCGGGAGTCCCCTACGAGCAGTACTTC. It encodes CASRQVLAGVPYEQYF.

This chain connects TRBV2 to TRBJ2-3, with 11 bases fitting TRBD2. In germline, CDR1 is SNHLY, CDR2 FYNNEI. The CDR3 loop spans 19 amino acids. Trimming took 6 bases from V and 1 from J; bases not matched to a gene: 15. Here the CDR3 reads CASRAFQLAGDRGTDTQYF. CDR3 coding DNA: TGTGCCAGCAGGGCCTTCCAACTAGCGGGAGATCGCGGCACAGATACGCAGTATTTT.

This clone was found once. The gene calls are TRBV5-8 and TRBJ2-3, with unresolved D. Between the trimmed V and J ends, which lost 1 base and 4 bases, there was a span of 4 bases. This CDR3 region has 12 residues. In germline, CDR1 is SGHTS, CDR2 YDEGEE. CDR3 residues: CASSLHPDTQYF. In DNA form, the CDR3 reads TGTGCCAGCAGCTTGCATCCAGATACGCAGTATTTT. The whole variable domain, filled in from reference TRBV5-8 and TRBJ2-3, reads EAGVTQSPTHLIKTRGQQATLRCSPISGHTSVYWYQQALGLGLQFLLWYDEGEERNRGNFPPRFSGRQFPNYSSELNVNALELEDSALYLCASSLHPDTQYFGPGTRLTVL.

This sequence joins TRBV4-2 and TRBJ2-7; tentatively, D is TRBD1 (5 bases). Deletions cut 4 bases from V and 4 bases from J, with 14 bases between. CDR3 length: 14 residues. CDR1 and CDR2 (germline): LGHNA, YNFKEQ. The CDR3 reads CASSLAGSGYEQYF. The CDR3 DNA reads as TGTGCCAGCAGCCTTGCAGGGTCTGGGTACGAGCAGTACTTC.

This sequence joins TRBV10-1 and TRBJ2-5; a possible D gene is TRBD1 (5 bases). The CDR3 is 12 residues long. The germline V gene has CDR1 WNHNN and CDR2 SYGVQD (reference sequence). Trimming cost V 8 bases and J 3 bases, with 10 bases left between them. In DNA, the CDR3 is TGCGCCAGCCCAGGGCCCGAAGAGACCCAGTACTTC. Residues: CASPGPEETQYF.

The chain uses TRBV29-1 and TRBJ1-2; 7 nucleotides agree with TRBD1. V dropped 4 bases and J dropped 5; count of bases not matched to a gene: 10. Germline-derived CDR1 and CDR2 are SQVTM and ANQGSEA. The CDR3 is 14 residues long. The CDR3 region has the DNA TGCAGCGTTGCCCCGACAGGGAAGCTTTATGGCTACACCTTC. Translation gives CSVAPTGKLYGYTF.

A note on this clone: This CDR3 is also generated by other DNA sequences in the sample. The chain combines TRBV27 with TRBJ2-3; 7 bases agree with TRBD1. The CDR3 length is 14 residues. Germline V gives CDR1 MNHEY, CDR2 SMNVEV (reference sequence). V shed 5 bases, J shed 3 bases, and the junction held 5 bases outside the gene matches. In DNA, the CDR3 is TGTGCCAGCAGTCTCCGGGACAGAACAGATACGCAGTATTTT. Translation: CASSLRDRTDTQYF.

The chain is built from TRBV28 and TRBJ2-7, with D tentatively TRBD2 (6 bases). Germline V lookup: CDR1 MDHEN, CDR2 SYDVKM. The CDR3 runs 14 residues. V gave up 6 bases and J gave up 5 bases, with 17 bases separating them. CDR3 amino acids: CASSTGERIHEQYF. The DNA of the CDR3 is TGTGCCAGCAGCACGGGGGAAAGAATCCACGAGCAGTACTTC. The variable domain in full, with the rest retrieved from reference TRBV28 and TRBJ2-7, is DVKVTQSSRYLVKRTGEKVFLECVQDMDHENMFWYRQDPGLGLRLIYFSYDVKMKEKGDIPEGYSVSREKKERFSLILESASTNQTSMYLCASSTGERIHEQYFGPGTRLTVT.

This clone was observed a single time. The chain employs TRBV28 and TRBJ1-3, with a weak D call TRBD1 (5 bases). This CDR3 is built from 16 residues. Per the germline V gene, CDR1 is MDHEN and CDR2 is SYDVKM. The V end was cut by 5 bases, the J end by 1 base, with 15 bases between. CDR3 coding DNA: TGTGCCAGCAGTCCGTTAGGGGTAGGTTCTGGAAACACCATATATTTT. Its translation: CASSPLGVGSGNTIYF.

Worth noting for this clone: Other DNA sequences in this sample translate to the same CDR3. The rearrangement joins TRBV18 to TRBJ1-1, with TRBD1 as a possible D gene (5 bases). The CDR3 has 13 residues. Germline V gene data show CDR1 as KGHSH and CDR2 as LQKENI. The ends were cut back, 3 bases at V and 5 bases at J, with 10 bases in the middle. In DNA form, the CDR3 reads TGTGCCAGCTCACCGCAGGGTTCGACTGAAGCTTTCTTT. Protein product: CASSPQGSTEAFF. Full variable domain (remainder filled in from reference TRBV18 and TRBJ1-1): NAGVMQNPRHLVRRRGQEARLRCSPMKGHSHVYWYRQLPEEGLKFMVYLQKENIIDESGMPKERFSAEFPKEGPSILRIQQVVRGDSAAYFCASSPQGSTEAFFGQGTRLTVV.

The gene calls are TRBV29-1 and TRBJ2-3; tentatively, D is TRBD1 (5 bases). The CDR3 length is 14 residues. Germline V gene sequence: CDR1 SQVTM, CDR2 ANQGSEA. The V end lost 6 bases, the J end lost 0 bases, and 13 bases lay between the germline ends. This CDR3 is CSVLDTSSTDTQYF. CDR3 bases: TGCAGCGTCTTGGACACCTCTAGCACAGATACGCAGTATTTT.

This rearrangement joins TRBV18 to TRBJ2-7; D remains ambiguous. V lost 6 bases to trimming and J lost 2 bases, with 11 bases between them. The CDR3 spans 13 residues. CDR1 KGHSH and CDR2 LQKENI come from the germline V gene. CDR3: CASSGLGTYEQYF. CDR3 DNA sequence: TGTGCCAGCTCGGGCCTCGGAACCTACGAGCAGTACTTC.

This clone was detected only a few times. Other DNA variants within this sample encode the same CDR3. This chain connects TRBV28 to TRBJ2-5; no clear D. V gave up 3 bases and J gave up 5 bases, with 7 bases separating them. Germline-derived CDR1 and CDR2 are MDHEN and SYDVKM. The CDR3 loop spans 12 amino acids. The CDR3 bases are TGTGCCAGCAGTTTCGGGTGGGAGACCCAGTACTTC. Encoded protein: CASSFGWETQYF.

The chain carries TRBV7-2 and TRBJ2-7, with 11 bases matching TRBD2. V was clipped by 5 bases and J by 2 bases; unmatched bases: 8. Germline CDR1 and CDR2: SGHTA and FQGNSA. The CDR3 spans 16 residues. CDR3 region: CASSPPSGRLTYEQYF. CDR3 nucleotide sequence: TGTGCCAGCAGCCCCCCTAGCGGGAGGCTTACCTACGAGCAGTACTTC.

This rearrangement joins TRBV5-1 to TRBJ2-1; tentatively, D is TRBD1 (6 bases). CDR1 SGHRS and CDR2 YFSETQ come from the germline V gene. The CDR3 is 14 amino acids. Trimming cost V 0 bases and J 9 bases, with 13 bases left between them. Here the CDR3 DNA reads TGCGCCAGCAGCTTGGGACAGGTCTCCGGTGAGCAGTTCTTC. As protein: CASSLGQVSGEQFF.

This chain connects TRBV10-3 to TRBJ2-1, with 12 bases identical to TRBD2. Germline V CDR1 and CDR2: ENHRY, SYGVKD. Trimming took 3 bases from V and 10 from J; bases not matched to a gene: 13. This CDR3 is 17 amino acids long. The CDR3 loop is CAISEPGTSGWVEEQFF. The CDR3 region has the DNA TGTGCCATCAGTGAACCCGGGACTAGCGGGTGGGTGGAGGAGCAGTTCTTC.

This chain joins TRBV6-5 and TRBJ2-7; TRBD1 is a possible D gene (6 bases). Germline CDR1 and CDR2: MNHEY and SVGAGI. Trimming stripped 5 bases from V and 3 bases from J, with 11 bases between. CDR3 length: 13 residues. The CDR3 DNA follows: TGTGCCAGCAGTAACACAGGGAGCTACGAGCAGTACTTC. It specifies CASSNTGSYEQYF.

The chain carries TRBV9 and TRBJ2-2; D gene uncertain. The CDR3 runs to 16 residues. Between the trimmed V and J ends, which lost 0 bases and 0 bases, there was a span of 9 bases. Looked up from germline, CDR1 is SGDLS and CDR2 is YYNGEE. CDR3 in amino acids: CASSVGVGANTGELFF. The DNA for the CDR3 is TGTGCCAGCAGCGTAGGAGTTGGTGCGAACACCGGGGAGCTGTTTTTT.

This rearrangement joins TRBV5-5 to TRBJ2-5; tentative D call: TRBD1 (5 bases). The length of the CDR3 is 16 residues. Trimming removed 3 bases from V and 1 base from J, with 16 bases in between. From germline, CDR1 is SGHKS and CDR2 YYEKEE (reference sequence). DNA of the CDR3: TGTGCCAGCAGCTCCCCGGGCAGGGCGTCCCAAGAGACCCAGTACTTC. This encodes CASSSPGRASQETQYF.

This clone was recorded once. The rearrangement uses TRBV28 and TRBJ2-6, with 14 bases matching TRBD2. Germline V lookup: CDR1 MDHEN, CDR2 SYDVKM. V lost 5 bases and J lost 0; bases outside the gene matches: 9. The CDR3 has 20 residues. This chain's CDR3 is CASSQRLAGGPSSGANVLTF. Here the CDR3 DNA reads TGTGCCAGCAGTCAAAGACTAGCGGGAGGGCCAAGCTCTGGGGCCAACGTCCTGACTTTC.

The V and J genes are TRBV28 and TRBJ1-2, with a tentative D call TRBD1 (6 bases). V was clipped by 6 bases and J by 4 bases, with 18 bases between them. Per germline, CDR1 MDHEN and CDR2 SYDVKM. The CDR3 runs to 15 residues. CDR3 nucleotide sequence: TGTGCCAGCAGCTGGGGGCGGGGCCAGGCCTATGGCTACACCTTC. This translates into CASSWGRGQAYGYTF.

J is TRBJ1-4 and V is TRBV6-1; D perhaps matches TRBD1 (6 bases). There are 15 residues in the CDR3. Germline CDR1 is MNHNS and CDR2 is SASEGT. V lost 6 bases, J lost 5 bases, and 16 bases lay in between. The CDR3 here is CASRIGGTTNEKLFF. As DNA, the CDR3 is TGTGCCAGCAGAATAGGGGGGACTACAAATGAAAAACTGTTTTTT.

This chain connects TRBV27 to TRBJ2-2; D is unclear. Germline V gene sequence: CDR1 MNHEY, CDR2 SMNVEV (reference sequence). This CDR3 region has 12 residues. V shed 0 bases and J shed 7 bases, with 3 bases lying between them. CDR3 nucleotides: TGTGCCAGCAGTTTATCGGTCGGGGAGCTGTTTTTT. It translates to CASSLSVGELFF.

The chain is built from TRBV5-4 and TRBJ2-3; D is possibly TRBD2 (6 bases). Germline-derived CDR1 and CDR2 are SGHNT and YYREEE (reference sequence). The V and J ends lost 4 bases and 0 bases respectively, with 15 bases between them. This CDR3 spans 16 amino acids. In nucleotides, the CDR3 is TGTGCCAGCAGCGCGGGACGGGACTCTAGCACAGATACGCAGTATTTT. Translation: CASSAGRDSSTDTQYF. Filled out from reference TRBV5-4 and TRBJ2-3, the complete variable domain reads ETGVTQSPTHLIKTRGQQVTLRCSSQSGHNTVSWYQQALGQGPQFIFQYYREEENGRGNFPPRFSGLQFPNYSSELNVNALELDDSALYLCASSAGRDSSTDTQYFGPGTRLTVL.

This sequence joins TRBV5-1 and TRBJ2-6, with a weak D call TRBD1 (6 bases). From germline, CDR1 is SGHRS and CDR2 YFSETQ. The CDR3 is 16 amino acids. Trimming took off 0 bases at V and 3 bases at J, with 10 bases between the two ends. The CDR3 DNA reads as TGCGCCAGCAGCTTGGGGCAGGGGTTTGGGGCCAACGTCCTGACTTTC. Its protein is CASSLGQGFGANVLTF.